This entry lists 23 T cell receptor beta chains sequenced from one sample in a study of shared clonotypes between healthy human individuals. Clones were sequenced by immunoSEQ multiplex PCR, and TCRdb holds only the in-frame ones, with some missing. Here the sample spans approximately 2.4 million clones, nearly 97% being singletons. The sequenced material came from naive CD4+ T cells sorted from blood. Sample subset: CD45RA+ positively selected. Every receptor here comes from a man between 18 and 29 years old in good health.

CDR3: CASSGQGASPLHF. CDR3 DNA sequence: TGTGCCAGCAGCGGACAGGGGGCCAGCCCCCTCCACTTT. V gene TRBV6-5 combines with J gene TRBJ1-6; TRBD1 aligns across 11 bases. Germline trimming cut 6 bases from V and 13 bases from J; bases unmatched to any gene: 5. The germline V gene encodes CDR1 MNHEY and CDR2 SVGAGI. The CDR3 is 13 residues long.

The rearrangement links TRBV6-1 to TRBJ1-6; 8 bases map to TRBD1. The length of the CDR3 is 19 residues. The ends lost 4 bases at V and 5 bases at J; junction bases unmatched: 16. Germline V gene sequence: CDR1 MNHNS, CDR2 SASEGT. The CDR3 sequence: CASSGSGGGNRKNNSPLHF. For the CDR3, the DNA is TGTGCCAGCAGTGGTTCAGGGGGCGGAAACCGGAAAAATAATTCACCCCTCCACTTT.

In DNA form, the CDR3 reads TGTGCCAGCAGCTTACAACAGGGTGGAGATACGCAGTATTTT. Translating it yields CASSLQQGGDTQYF. The chain combines TRBV7-6 with TRBJ2-3; D might be TRBD1 (6 bases). Germline values: CDR1 SGHVS, CDR2 FNYEAQ. Between the trimmed V and J ends, which lost 2 bases and 5 bases, there was a span of 11 bases. CDR3 length equals 14 residues.

The chain has TRBV30 and TRBJ2-2; 9 bases are shared with TRBD1. Germline CDR1 reads GTSNPN; CDR2 reads SVGIG (reference sequence). The CDR3 is made up of 15 amino acids. Trimming at V came to 2 bases and at J to 3 bases, leaving 4 bases not matched to a gene. The CDR3 nucleotides read TGTGCCTGGAGTATCCGGGACAGGGACACCGGGGAGCTGTTTTTT. This encodes CAWSIRDRDTGELFF.

The J gene is TRBJ1-3, the V gene TRBV28, with D maybe TRBD1 (6 bases). V shed 7 bases and J shed 0 bases, with 16 bases lying between them. The CDR3 totals 16 residues. Germline values: CDR1 MDHEN, CDR2 SYDVKM. CDR3 in amino acids: CASTLQGLNSGNTIYF. CDR3 coding DNA: TGTGCCAGCACCCTACAGGGCCTAAACTCTGGAAACACCATATATTTT.

The chain employs TRBV9 and TRBJ2-3; D is undetermined. Trimming removed 0 bases from V and 4 bases from J, with 6 bases in between. This CDR3 region has 13 residues. The V gene's germline CDR1 is SGDLS and CDR2 YYNGEE. CDR3 region: CASSVDNADTQYF. DNA for the CDR3: TGTGCCAGCAGCGTAGATAATGCAGATACGCAGTATTTT.

The chain combines TRBV29-1 with TRBJ2-1; 9 nucleotides align to TRBD2. This CDR3 region has 14 residues. V lost 4 bases and J lost 7; bases outside the gene matches: 8. Germline CDR1 is SQVTM and CDR2 is ANQGSEA. The DNA of the CDR3 is TGCAGCGTTGGCGCGGGACTAGCTGTGAATGAGCAGTTCTTC. Translating gives CSVGAGLAVNEQFF.

This clone was seen a single time. This chain links TRBV27 with TRBJ2-7; TRBD1 aligns across 7 bases. CDR3 size: 17 residues. Germline V gene lookup returns CDR1 MNHEY and CDR2 SMNVEV (reference sequence). Germline trimming cut 8 bases from V and 5 bases from J; bases unmatched to any gene: 21. CDR3 in amino acids: CASVTTSPTGRVHEQYF. CDR3 DNA sequence: TGTGCCAGCGTAACGACAAGTCCGACAGGGAGAGTCCACGAGCAGTACTTC.

On this clone: This CDR3 is also generated by other DNA sequences in the sample. The chain employs TRBV28 and TRBJ1-2; weak D call: TRBD1 (6 bases). The CDR3 is 12 residues long. Looked up from germline, CDR1 is MDHEN and CDR2 is SYDVKM. V lost 3 bases and J lost 5, with 7 bases in between. In nucleotides, the CDR3 is TGTGCCAGCAGTTTCCAGGGGTATGGCTACACCTTC. It codes for CASSFQGYGYTF.

V usage is TRBV7-3 and J usage is TRBJ2-2; D possibly matches TRBD1 or TRBD2 (5 bases each). The V end was cut by 5 bases, the J end by 0 bases, with 13 bases between. The length of the CDR3 is 16 residues. Germline values: CDR1 SGHTA, CDR2 FQGTGA. CDR3 residues: CASSKPGTSNTGELFF. The DNA of the CDR3 is TGTGCCAGCAGCAAACCCGGGACGTCGAACACCGGGGAGCTGTTTTTT.

A word on this clone: This CDR3 is also generated by other DNA sequences in the sample. The chain uses TRBV6-5 and TRBJ2-7; the match to TRBD1 covers 8 bases. This CDR3 comprises 13 residues. Losses at the gene ends were 6 bases for V and 3 bases for J; bases not matched to a gene: 4. Germline values: CDR1 MNHEY, CDR2 SVGAGI. Here the CDR3 reads CASSRTGNYEQYF. The DNA for the CDR3 is TGTGCCAGCAGCCGGACAGGGAACTACGAGCAGTACTTC.

The chain carries TRBV7-9 and TRBJ2-1, with 7 nucleotides matching TRBD2. J lost 3 bases, V lost 8 bases, and 7 bases had no gene match. The CDR3 is 14 amino acids. The V gene's germline CDR1 is SEHNR and CDR2 FQNEAQ (reference sequence). The CDR3 is CASVALAVYNEQFF. The CDR3 DNA reads as TGTGCCAGCGTAGCCCTAGCGGTCTACAATGAGCAGTTCTTC.

V gene TRBV5-4 combines with J gene TRBJ1-1; 7 nucleotides line up with TRBD1. Germline V lookup: CDR1 SGHNT, CDR2 YYREEE (reference sequence). The CDR3 contains 14 residues. Germline trimming cut 5 bases from V and 0 bases from J; bases unmatched to any gene: 4. The CDR3 is CASSLTGLNTEAFF. The CDR3 DNA reads as TGTGCCAGCAGTTTGACAGGGCTGAACACTGAAGCTTTCTTT.

The CDR3 here is CASTGEYNSPLHF. CDR3 nucleotide sequence: TGTGCCTCAACAGGGGAGTATAATTCACCCCTCCACTTT. The chain links TRBV30 to TRBJ1-6, with 7 bases lining up with TRBD1. This CDR3 is 13 amino acids long. The germline gives CDR1 GTSNPN, CDR2 SVGIG (reference sequence). With 7 bases clipped from V and 4 bases from J, the junction kept 4 bases outside the gene matches.

Points on this clone: Other DNA sequences in this sample translate to the same CDR3. This chain links TRBV5-1 with TRBJ2-7, with 7 bases that match TRBD1. V lost 1 base, J lost 4 bases, and 2 bases stayed unmatched. Germline-derived CDR1 and CDR2 are SGHRS and YFSETQ. This CDR3 region has 13 residues. The CDR3 DNA follows: TGCGCCAGCAGCTTGCAGGGGGAATACGAGCAGTACTTC. Protein product: CASSLQGEYEQYF.

The chain recombines TRBV19 with TRBJ2-7; 10 positions match TRBD2. Trimming took 5 bases from V and 4 from J; bases not matched to a gene: 8. The CDR3 length is 15 residues. The germline V gene has CDR1 LNHDA and CDR2 SQIVND (reference sequence). As DNA, the CDR3 is TGTGCCAGTAGTGGCCCCAGCGGGGGGGGGTACGAGCAGTACTTC. It translates to CASSGPSGGGYEQYF.

The chain joins TRBV6-6 to TRBJ2-7; D gene ambiguous. Per germline, CDR1 MNHNY and CDR2 SVGAGI (reference sequence). This CDR3 spans 13 amino acids. The germline V and J ends were trimmed by 6 bases and 4 bases, with 13 bases remaining between them. Here the CDR3 reads CASRGNQLYEQYF. CDR3 DNA: TGTGCCAGCAGGGGGAACCAATTATACGAGCAGTACTTC.

The chain recombines TRBV29-1 with TRBJ2-5, with D possibly called TRBD1 or TRBD2 (5 bases each). Germline lookup yields CDR1 SQVTM and CDR2 ANQGSEA. Trimming cost V 6 bases and J 5 bases, with 13 bases left between them. This CDR3 has 12 amino acids. CDR3 in amino acids: CSVGAWGETQYF. In DNA, the CDR3 is TGCAGCGTCGGCGCCTGGGGGGAGACCCAGTACTTC.

The V call is TRBV5-4, the J call TRBJ2-1, with 8 positions matching TRBD2. The V segment lost 4 bases and the J segment 0 bases; nucleotides outside the gene matches: 6. Germline CDR1 and CDR2: SGHNT and YYREEE (reference sequence). The CDR3 loop spans 16 amino acids. DNA of the CDR3: TGTGCCAGCAGCGTCGGCGGGGGGCGCTCCTACAATGAGCAGTTCTTC. Translated: CASSVGGGRSYNEQFF.

This chain connects TRBV6-6 to TRBJ2-2; D gene uncertain. The germline V gene encodes CDR1 MNHNY and CDR2 SVGAGI (reference sequence). V was clipped by 5 bases and J by 3 bases, with 10 bases between them. The CDR3 covers 14 residues. This CDR3 is CASSAPRDTGELFF. The DNA for the CDR3 is TGTGCCAGCAGTGCCCCTCGAGACACCGGGGAGCTGTTTTTT.

The chain employs TRBV6-1 and TRBJ1-1; D not certain. From germline, CDR1 is MNHNS and CDR2 SASEGT. The CDR3 totals 16 residues. Trimming removed 0 bases from V and 2 bases from J, with 13 bases in between. The CDR3 loop reads CASSEAGLQFNTEAFF. The CDR3 coding sequence is TGTGCCAGCAGTGAAGCGGGGTTACAGTTTAACACTGAAGCTTTCTTT.

The DNA of the CDR3 is TGTGCCAGTATACCCGGGACGGCGAACACTGAAGCTTTCTTT. This sequence encodes CASIPGTANTEAFF. The chain uses TRBV19 and TRBJ1-1; tentatively, D is TRBD1 (5 bases). This CDR3 comprises 14 residues. The V gene lost 7 bases and the J gene lost 1 base, with 13 bases spanning the gap. Germline CDR1 LNHDA, CDR2 SQIVND (reference sequence). The full variable domain, with the rest looked up from reference TRBV19 and TRBJ1-1, is DGGITQSPKYLFRKEGQNVTLSCEQNLNHDAMYWYRQDPGQGLRLIYYSQIVNDFQKGDIAEGYSVSREKKESFPLTVTSAQKNPTAFYLCASIPGTANTEAFFGQGTRLTVV.

The chain uses TRBV7-8 and TRBJ2-3; D is ambiguous. The V gene's germline CDR1 is SGHVS and CDR2 FQNEAQ. V was cut by 1 base and J by 2 bases, with 7 bases left in between. CDR3 size: 14 residues. DNA of the CDR3: TGTGCCAGCAGCTTAGTACCAGACACAGATACGCAGTATTTT. It translates to CASSLVPDTDTQYF.